The subject of this entry is one T cell receptor beta chain. This entry comes from a study of identical twins. Germline V CDR1 and CDR2: LGHDT, YNNKEL (reference sequence). The CDR3 consists of 17 residues. Trimming removed 0 bases from V and 4 bases from J, with 13 bases in between. TCRdb redid the calling of the 5' RACE reads with MiXCR, one entry per CDR3 protein. The data contain under 1 million distinct CDR3 sequences, roughly 12% of them singletons. These data were also filed under a second study, of yellow fever vaccine responses in identical twins. That publication notes: Reportedly, twins showed a vaccine T cell response that looked partly convergent and partly personalized.

The clonotype originates from a woman aged 18-29 years in good health. Sequencing used PBMCs. The rearrangement joins TRBV3-1 to TRBJ2-6; TRBD2 is a possible D gene (5 bases). As DNA, the CDR3 is TGTGCCAGCAGCCAAGATCTTAGGATAGCGGGGGCCAACGTCCTGACTTTC. Protein product: CASSQDLRIAGANVLTF.